Below are 5 T cell receptor beta chains sequenced from a single sample in a study of T cell changes during pregnancy in multiple sclerosis. TCRdb keeps only in-frame clones here, not all; method: immunoSEQ multiplex PCR. The table records about 74,000 clones, approximately 86% of them present only once. The input for sequencing was peripheral blood, taken before pregnancy. These receptors all stem from a female donor with multiple sclerosis, enrolled in a pregnancy study.

In its sample, this clone was seen once. The chain links TRBV5-6 to TRBJ2-1; unclear D gene. The germline CDR1 and CDR2 sequences are SGHDT and YYEEEE. V dropped 0 bases and J dropped 5 bases, with 3 bases sitting between them. CDR3 length equals 12 residues. This chain's CDR3 is CASSLGDNEQFF. CDR3 nucleotides: TGTGCCAGCAGCTTGGGAGACAATGAGCAGTTCTTC.

The chain uses TRBV7-6 and TRBJ2-7; possibly TRBD2 for D (5 bases). Germline loops: CDR1 SGHVS, CDR2 FNYEAQ. V shed 8 bases and J shed 4 bases, with 24 bases lying between them. This CDR3 has 16 residues. The CDR3, as DNA: TGTGCCAGCGGAAACCCTTTCACGGGGAAGATGTACGAGCAGTACTTC. This codes for CASGNPFTGKMYEQYF.

J is TRBJ2-7 and V is TRBV2, with D tentatively TRBD2 (5 bases). The V end was cut by 8 bases, the J end by 2 bases, with 10 bases between. The CDR3 covers 12 residues. Germline CDR1 SNHLY, CDR2 FYNNEI. The CDR3 DNA follows: TGTGCCAGCGGTGGACTCACCTACGAGCAGTACTTC. Encoded protein: CASGGLTYEQYF.

The genes are TRBV6-5 and TRBJ2-6; a weak D match, TRBD2 (6 bases). With 11 bases removed from V and 0 bases from J, the gap between germline ends came to 14 bases. Germline CDR1 reads MNHEY; CDR2 reads SVGAGI. The CDR3 is 15 residues long. This CDR3 is CAVGGGISGANVLTF. CDR3 bases: TGTGCCGTGGGGGGAGGCATCTCTGGGGCCAACGTCCTGACTTTC.

This rearrangement joins TRBV10-3 to TRBJ1-5, with a possible D match to TRBD1 (5 bases). There are 15 residues in the CDR3. Trimming removed 3 bases at V and 4 bases at J, with 13 bases between. Per the germline V gene, CDR1 is ENHRY and CDR2 is SYGVKD. The CDR3 region is CAISDPGHANQPQHF. The CDR3 DNA sequence: TGTGCCATCAGTGACCCCGGACACGCAAATCAGCCCCAGCATTTT.